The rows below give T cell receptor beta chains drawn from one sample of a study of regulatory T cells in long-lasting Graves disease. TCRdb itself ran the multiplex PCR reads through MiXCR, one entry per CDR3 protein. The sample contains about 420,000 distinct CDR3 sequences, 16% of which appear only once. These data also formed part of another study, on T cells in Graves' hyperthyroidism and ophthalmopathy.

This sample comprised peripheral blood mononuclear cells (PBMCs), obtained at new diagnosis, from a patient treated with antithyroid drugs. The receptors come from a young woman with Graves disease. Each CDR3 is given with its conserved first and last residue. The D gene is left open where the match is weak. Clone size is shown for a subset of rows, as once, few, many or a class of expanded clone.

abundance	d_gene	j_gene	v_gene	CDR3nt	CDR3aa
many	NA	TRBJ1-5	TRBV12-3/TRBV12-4	TGTGCCAGCAGTTTAGATTATGGAGCTAGCAATCAGCCCCAGCATTTT	CASSLDYGASNQPQHF
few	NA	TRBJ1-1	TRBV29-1	TGCAGCGTTGAAGGGAAAGCGGCTTTCTTT	CSVEGKAAFF
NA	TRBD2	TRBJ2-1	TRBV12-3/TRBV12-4	TGTGCCAGCAGCCTAGGGGAGGGCGGGTTCTTC	CASSLGEGGFF
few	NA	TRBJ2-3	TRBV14	TGTGCCAGCAGCCAATGGGAAGGGTCCGAGGATACGCAGTATTTT	CASSQWEGSEDTQYF
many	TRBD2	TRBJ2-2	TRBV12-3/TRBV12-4	TGTGCCAGCAGTTTACCAGCGGGATTGGGCACCGGGGAGCTGTTTTTT	CASSLPAGLGTGELFF
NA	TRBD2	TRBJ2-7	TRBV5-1	TGCGCCAGCAGCTTAAACAGGACTAGCGGGAGGGCGGTCTACGAGCAGTACTTC	CASSLNRTSGRAVYEQYF
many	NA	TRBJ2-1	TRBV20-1	TGCAGTGCTGGTTGGGAAAGAAATGAGCAGTTCTTC	CSAGWERNEQFF
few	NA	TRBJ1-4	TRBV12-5	TGTGCTAGTGGTTTGGTAAGGGCTGCAACTAATGAAAAACTGTTTTTT	CASGLVRAATNEKLFF
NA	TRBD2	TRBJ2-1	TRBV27	TGTGCCAGCAGTTTATCTAGCGGGAGAAACGATGAGCAGTTCTTC	CASSLSSGRNDEQFF
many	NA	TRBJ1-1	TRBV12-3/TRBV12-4	TGTGCCAGCAGTCCTGGGACCGGTGGCGAAGCTTTCTTT	CASSPGTGGEAFF
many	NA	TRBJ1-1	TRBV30	TGTGCCTGGAGGGCTCAGTATAGCGGTGAAGCTTTCTTT	CAWRAQYSGEAFF
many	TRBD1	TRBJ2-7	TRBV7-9	TGTGCCAGCAGCTTAGGTGTAAACGACAGGGGAAGCTACGAGCAGTACTTC	CASSLGVNDRGSYEQYF
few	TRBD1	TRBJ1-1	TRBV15	TGTGCCACCAGCAGGACAGGGGGTTCCGGCGAAGCTTTCTTT	CATSRTGGSGEAFF
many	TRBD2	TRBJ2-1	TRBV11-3	TGTGCCAGCAGCCCGGGACTAGCGGGGATTGTCAATGAGCAGTTCTTC	CASSPGLAGIVNEQFF
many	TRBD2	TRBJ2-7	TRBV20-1	TGCAGTGGAGGACTAGCGGCATCCTACGAGCAGTACTTC	CSGGLAASYEQYF